This T cell receptor (beta chain) stems from a study of blood T cell repertoires in COVID-19. Background on the study: Specimens from acute and convalescent COVID-19 originated in the United States, Italy and Spain. T cells, B-cell-depleted T cells, or PBMCs provided the cDNA or gDNA that served as material.

Per the authors' pipeline: Reference gene primer amplification in the assay estimated nucleated cell counts. Some clones are missing from TCRdb's copy, which holds only in-frame ones; the method was immunoSEQ multiplex PCR. V, J and clone size reflect that table, while D and trimming were determined from the DNA. This table has 210,000 or so clones, roughly 86% appearing once. This CDR3 is built from 14 residues. From germline, CDR1 is MNHEY and CDR2 SVGEGT. J was trimmed by 8 bases and V by 2 bases; bases with no gene match: 8. The sequence came from a woman between 55 and 75 years old with acute or convalescent COVID-19. The V gene is TRBV6-2 or TRBV6-3, the J gene TRBJ1-2; TRBD1 matches 7 bases. Sequencing was done on a sample of peripheral blood. The CDR3 protein is CASSYPGTARGYTF. CDR3 DNA: TGTGCCAGCAGTTACCCCGGGACAGCTCGGGGCTACACCTTC.